This TCR beta chain appears in the sequencing data of a study of neurological immune-mediated disorders. General study points: Subjects shared no identical expanded-clone CDR3 amino acid sequences, suggesting private TCR-beta repertoires in all groups.

Per sequencing run, 15-18 subjects together gave over 190 million TCR-beta sequences. TCRdb passed the 5' RACE reads through MiXCR, listing each CDR3 protein once. The data show 70,000 or so distinct CDR3 sequences, 2.5% to 4% seen once. Germline CDR1 and CDR2: MNHEY and SVGAGI. CDR3 length: 9 amino acids. This clonotype has a count of ten or more. What it recognizes is unknown. The sequenced sample was PBMCs. This receptor was taken from a woman between 50 and 59 years old with multiple sclerosis. The V and J genes are TRBV6-5 and TRBJ2-5; D is unresolved. This chain's CDR3 is CRIGETQYF. The CDR3 nucleotides are TGTCGAATCGGGGAGACCCAGTACTTC.